The source of this T cell receptor beta chain is a study of blood T cells in healthy people across ages. Next came a second PCR, run for about 6 to 12 cycles, which used a sample-barcoded 5' primer along with a J-beta primer mix. TCRdb re-called the 5' RACE reads with MiXCR, one entry per CDR3 protein. The table includes approximately 1,000,000 distinct CDR3 sequences, roughly two fifths detected once. Trimming at V came to 4 bases and at J to 2 bases, leaving 3 bases not matched to a gene. Germline values: CDR1 MDHEN, CDR2 SYDVKM. The CDR3 spans 15 residues. Sequences were obtained from blood. This sequence originates from a man between 18 and 35 years old in good health. The chain combines TRBV28 with TRBJ2-1; 9 positions agree with TRBD2. DNA for the CDR3: TGTGCCAGCAGTTCAAGCGGGAGGACCTACAATGAGCAGTTCTTC. Protein product: CASSSSGRTYNEQFF.